This entry is about one TCR beta chain. Antigen unknown. This sample was included in a study of cytomegalovirus exposure and HLA in healthy donors. Whole-study results and caveats: Association of a missense DCLRE1C variant with TCR beta V- and J-gene trimming was reported in a later analysis. Excluded: some indistinguishable V segments such as TRBV6-2 and TRBV6-3.

PCR was performed using 60 Vbeta and 13 Jbeta primers. Libraries were prepared by immunoSEQ multiplex PCR; TCRdb keeps only in-frame clonotypes and omits some of them. The data show around 160,000 clones, roughly 84% seen once. Trimming cost V 6 bases and J 3 bases, with 15 bases left between them. The germline V gene has CDR1 MNHEY and CDR2 SMNVEV (reference sequence). The CDR3 sequence is 15 residues long. The chain is built from TRBV27 and TRBJ1-5; D ambiguous. The TCR originated in a woman aged 18-30 years in good health and CMV-seronegative. Sequencing was performed on PBMCs. CDR3 sequence: CASSPRFRNNQPQHF. The CDR3 nucleotides read TGTGCCAGCAGCCCACGGTTCCGCAACAATCAGCCCCAGCATTTT.